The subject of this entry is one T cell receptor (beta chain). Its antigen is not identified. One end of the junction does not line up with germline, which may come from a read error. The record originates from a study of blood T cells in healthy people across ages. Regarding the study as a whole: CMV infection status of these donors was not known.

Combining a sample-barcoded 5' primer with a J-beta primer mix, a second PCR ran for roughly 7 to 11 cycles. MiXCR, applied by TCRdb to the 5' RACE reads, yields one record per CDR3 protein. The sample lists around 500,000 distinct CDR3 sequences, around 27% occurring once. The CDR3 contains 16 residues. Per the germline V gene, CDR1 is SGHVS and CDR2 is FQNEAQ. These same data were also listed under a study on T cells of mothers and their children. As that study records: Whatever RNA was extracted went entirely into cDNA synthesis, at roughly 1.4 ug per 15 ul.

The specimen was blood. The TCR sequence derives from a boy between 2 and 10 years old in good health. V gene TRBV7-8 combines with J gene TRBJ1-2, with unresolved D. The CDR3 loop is CASSSPPGLKLDGHTF. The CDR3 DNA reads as TGTGCCAGCAGCTCGCCCCCGGGGTTGAAACTCGATGGCCACACCTTC.